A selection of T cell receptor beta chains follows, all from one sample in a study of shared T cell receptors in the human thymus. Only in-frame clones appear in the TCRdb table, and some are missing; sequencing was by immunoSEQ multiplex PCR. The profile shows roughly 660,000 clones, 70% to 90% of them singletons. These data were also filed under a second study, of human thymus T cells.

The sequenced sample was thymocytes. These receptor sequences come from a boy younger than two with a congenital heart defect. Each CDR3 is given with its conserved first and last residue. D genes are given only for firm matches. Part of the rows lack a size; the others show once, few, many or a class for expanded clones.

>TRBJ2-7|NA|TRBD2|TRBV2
CASKVAGSSYEQYF
TGTGCCAGCAAGGTAGCGGGGAGCTCCTACGAGCAGTACTTC
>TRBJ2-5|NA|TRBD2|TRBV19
CASRRRTSGVYQETQYF
TGTGCCAGTCGACGGAGGACTAGCGGGGTGTACCAAGAGACCCAGTACTTC
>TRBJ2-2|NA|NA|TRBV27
CASSSHSRGELFF
TGTGCCAGCAGTTCCCACTCACGAGGGGAGCTGTTTTTT
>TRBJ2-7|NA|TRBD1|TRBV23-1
CASSQSTGHDEQYF
TGCGCCAGCAGTCAATCGACAGGGCATGACGAGCAGTACTTC
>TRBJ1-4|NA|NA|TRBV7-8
CASSSLTGPNHEKLFF
TGTGCCAGCAGCTCATTGACAGGTCCGAACCATGAAAAACTGTTTTTT
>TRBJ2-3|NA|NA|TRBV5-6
CASSLAPYSTDTQYF
TGTGCCAGCAGCTTGGCCCCCTATAGCACAGATACGCAGTATTTT
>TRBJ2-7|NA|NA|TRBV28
CASGTLEQYF
TGTGCCAGCGGAACACTAGAGCAGTACTTC
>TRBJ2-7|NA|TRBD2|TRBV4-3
CASSQDPRLALREQYF
TGCGCCAGCAGCCAAGATCCGAGACTAGCCCTCCGGGAGCAGTACTTC
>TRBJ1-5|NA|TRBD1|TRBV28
CASSPLDRSNQPQHF
TGTGCCAGCAGTCCCCTGGACAGGAGCAATCAGCCCCAGCATTTT
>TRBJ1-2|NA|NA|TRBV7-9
CASSPPGFPANYGYTF
TGTGCCAGCAGCCCCCCAGGTTTCCCGGCGAACTATGGCTACACCTTC
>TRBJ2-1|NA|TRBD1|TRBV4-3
CASSQVTGVYNEQFF
TGCGCCAGCAGCCAAGTTACAGGGGTCTACAATGAGCAGTTCTTC
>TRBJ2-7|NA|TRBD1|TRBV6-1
CASSDRGYEQYF
TGTGCCAGCTCGGACAGGGGCTACGAGCAGTACTTC
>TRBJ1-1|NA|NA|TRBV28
CASSLRQGQFMNTEAFF
TGTGCCAGCAGTTTAAGGCAGGGGCAATTTATGAACACTGAAGCTTTCTTT
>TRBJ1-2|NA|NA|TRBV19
CASSIMTGSYGYTF
TGTGCCAGTAGTATAATGACAGGTTCTTATGGCTACACCTTC
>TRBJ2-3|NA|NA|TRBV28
CASTPPYSPDTQYF
TGTGCCAGCACCCCCCCCTACTCTCCAGATACGCAGTATTTT
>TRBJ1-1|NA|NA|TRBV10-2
CASRELGGAKNTEAFF
TGCGCCAGCAGGGAGCTTGGGGGGGCTAAGAACACTGAAGCTTTCTTT
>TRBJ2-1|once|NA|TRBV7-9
CASSGDTSYNEQFF
TGTGCCAGCAGCGGGGACACATCCTACAATGAGCAGTTCTTC
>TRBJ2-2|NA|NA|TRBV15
CATSTIQGRGGELFF
TGTGCCACCAGCACAATCCAGGGGAGAGGCGGGGAGCTGTTTTTT
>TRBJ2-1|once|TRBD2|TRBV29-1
CSVLKPGLDDEQFF
TGCAGCGTTCTCAAACCGGGACTAGACGATGAGCAGTTCTTC
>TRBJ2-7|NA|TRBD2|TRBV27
CATIAGGPVSYEQYF
TGTGCCACGATAGCGGGAGGCCCAGTCTCCTACGAGCAGTACTTC
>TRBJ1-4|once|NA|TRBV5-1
CASSSAGALRIHNEKLFF
TGCGCCAGCAGCTCCGCGGGGGCCCTGAGGATCCATAATGAAAAACTGTTTTTT
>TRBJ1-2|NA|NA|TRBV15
CATSRLYGGYTF
TGTGCCACCAGCAGATTGTACGGTGGCTACACCTTC
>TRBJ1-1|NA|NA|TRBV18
CASLFRGGSEAFF
TGTGCCAGCTTATTTCGAGGGGGATCTGAAGCTTTCTTT
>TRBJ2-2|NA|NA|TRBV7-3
CASSLPGLGQRSNTGELFF
TGTGCCAGCAGCCTTCCGGGACTGGGACAGCGGTCGAACACCGGGGAGCTGTTTTTT
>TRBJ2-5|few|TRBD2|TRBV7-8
CASTSGSVETQYF
TGTGCCAGCACTAGCGGGAGTGTTGAGACCCAGTACTTC
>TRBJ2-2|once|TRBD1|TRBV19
CASSTGQGGTGELFF
TGTGCCAGTAGTACCGGACAGGGTGGCACCGGGGAGCTGTTTTTT